This entry lists 32 T cell receptor beta chains sequenced from one sample in a study of blood T cells in healthy people across ages. A second PCR, run for roughly 7 to 12 cycles, used a sample-barcoded 5' primer plus a J-beta primer mix. TCRdb re-analysed the 5' RACE reads in MiXCR, keeping a single row per CDR3 protein. The table records roughly 1,500,000 distinct CDR3 sequences, around 42% of them present only once. The specimen sequenced was blood. These receptors came from a woman under 30 in good health.

V and J are TRBV20-1 and TRBJ2-7; 8 bases line up with TRBD2. J lost 6 bases, V lost 3 bases, and 13 bases had no gene match. The CDR3 runs to 15 residues. Germline assignment: CDR1 DFQATT and CDR2 SNEGSKA (reference sequence). The CDR3 region is CSARDGSGMDVEQYF. CDR3 bases: TGCAGTGCTAGGGACGGTAGCGGGATGGACGTCGAGCAGTACTTC.

V usage is TRBV6-5 and J usage is TRBJ1-5; no clear D. This CDR3 comprises 13 residues. In germline, CDR1 is MNHEY, CDR2 SVGAGI. V was clipped by 0 bases and J by 5 bases, with 5 bases between them. The CDR3 spells CASSYSKDQPQHF. CDR3 bases: TGTGCCAGCAGTTACTCGAAAGATCAGCCCCAGCATTTT.

In this sample, this clonotype turned up a few times. V and J are TRBV6-1 and TRBJ2-5; 13 bases line up with TRBD2. V dropped 4 bases and J dropped 3; count of bases not matched to a gene: 8. Germline lookup yields CDR1 MNHNS and CDR2 SASEGT. The CDR3 has 17 residues. This CDR3 is CASSAPWTSGREETQYF. CDR3 in DNA: TGTGCCAGCAGTGCCCCCTGGACTAGCGGGAGAGAAGAGACCCAGTACTTC.

This clonotype was picked up a small number of times. This chain joins TRBV6-5 and TRBJ1-5; no reliable D call. Germline loops: CDR1 MNHEY, CDR2 SVGAGI. CDR3 length: 15 residues. With 5 bases removed from V and 8 bases from J, the gap between germline ends came to 19 bases. The CDR3 loop is CASSPELSSGKPQHF. The CDR3 DNA is TGTGCCAGCAGTCCCGAGCTTAGCTCGGGCAAGCCCCAGCATTTT.

This clonotype has only one observation. The rearrangement joins TRBV2 to TRBJ2-1; weak D call: TRBD1 (7 bases). V gave up 10 bases and J gave up 4 bases, with 17 bases separating them. Germline CDR1 SNHLY, CDR2 FYNNEI. The CDR3 covers 14 residues. In DNA form, the CDR3 reads TGTGCCACATCCAGCGCGGGACAGTACAATGAGCAGTTCTTC. Protein sequence: CATSSAGQYNEQFF.

The chain employs TRBV4-1 and TRBJ1-6; 7 bases map to TRBD1. With 8 bases clipped from V and 10 bases from J, the junction kept 17 bases outside the gene matches. The CDR3 has 16 amino acids. Germline CDR1 reads MGHRA; CDR2 reads YSYEKL. The CDR3 sequence: CASQRPHRGEGSPLHF. CDR3 bases: TGCGCCAGCCAGCGTCCCCACAGGGGCGAAGGGTCACCCCTCCACTTT.

This clonotype was seen a few times. This chain joins TRBV25-1 and TRBJ1-6; 8 bases are a match to TRBD1. The CDR3 extends over 14 amino acids. V trimming: 6 bases; J trimming: 6 bases; junction bases outside the gene matches: 4. Germline V gene lookup returns CDR1 MGHDK and CDR2 SYGVNS. This CDR3 reads CASRPGQANSPLHF. As DNA, the CDR3 is TGTGCCAGCAGACCGGGACAGGCTAATTCACCCCTCCACTTT.

This clonotype appeared a few times. The rearrangement uses TRBV15 and TRBJ2-2, with 12 positions matching TRBD2. Germline values: CDR1 LNHNV, CDR2 YYDKDF (reference sequence). This CDR3 comprises 16 residues. The V and J ends lost 5 bases and 1 base, in that order; junction bases with no gene match: 2. The CDR3 loop reads CATSWGLAGNTGELFF. The CDR3 DNA reads as TGTGCCACCAGCTGGGGACTAGCGGGGAACACCGGGGAGCTGTTTTTT. The full variable domain, rest sourced from reference TRBV15 and TRBJ2-2, is DAMVIQNPRYQVTQFGKPVTLSCSQTLNHNVMYWYQQKSSQAPKLLFHYYDKDFNNEADTPDNFQSRRPNTSFCFLDIRSPGLGDTAMYLCATSWGLAGNTGELFFGEGSRLTVL.

The chain links TRBV6-6 to TRBJ2-1; 11 nucleotides match TRBD2. This CDR3 has 16 residues. Germline-derived CDR1 and CDR2 are MNHNY and SVGAGI (reference sequence). Trimming at V came to 6 bases and at J to 6 bases, leaving 10 bases not matched to a gene. CDR3 in DNA: TGTGCCAGCAGGCCCCTTAGCGGGGGGGCGGTCAATGAGCAGTTCTTC. Its translation: CASRPLSGGAVNEQFF.

This clonotype was seen a handful of times. V usage is TRBV18 and J usage is TRBJ2-7; D is perhaps TRBD2 (6 bases). CDR1 KGHSH and CDR2 LQKENI come from the germline V gene. V was cut by 3 bases and J by 1 base, with 16 bases left in between. The CDR3 length is 16 residues. The CDR3 region has the DNA TGTGCCAGCTCACCGGCGGCGGGGCAGCTATCCTACGAGCAGTACTTC. Amino acid sequence: CASSPAAGQLSYEQYF.

V gene TRBV10-3 combines with J gene TRBJ2-2; D uncertain. This CDR3 contains 14 residues. Germline V gene lookup returns CDR1 ENHRY and CDR2 SYGVKD. Trimming pared 6 bases from V and 3 bases from J, leaving 11 bases between. CDR3 loop: CAIRGTGDTGELFF. The CDR3 DNA follows: TGTGCCATCAGGGGAACGGGCGACACCGGGGAGCTGTTTTTT.

The chain uses TRBV7-2 and TRBJ2-1, with a possible D match to TRBD2 (6 bases). Germline CDR1 is SGHTA and CDR2 is FQGNSA. Deletions cut 6 bases from V and 0 bases from J, with 21 bases between. This CDR3 contains 18 residues. In DNA form, the CDR3 reads TGTGCCAGCAGAGTACCGGGACTGGAGGGGAGCTCCTACAATGAGCAGTTCTTC. Protein sequence: CASRVPGLEGSSYNEQFF.

This chain links TRBV28 with TRBJ2-1; unclear D gene. The CDR3 runs to 16 residues. Germline V gene data show CDR1 as MDHEN and CDR2 as SYDVKM. With 5 bases removed from V and 6 bases from J, the gap between germline ends came to 20 bases. The CDR3 reads CASSTLRLVLGNEQFF. The CDR3 DNA follows: TGTGCCAGCAGTACGTTAAGGCTAGTCCTGGGCAATGAGCAGTTCTTC.

This clonotype was observed a handful of times. V is TRBV10-3 and J is TRBJ1-2; D remains unclear. Germline V gives CDR1 ENHRY, CDR2 SYGVKD. The CDR3 is 16 amino acids. Deletions cut 4 bases from V and 5 bases from J, with 20 bases between. DNA of the CDR3: TGTGCCATCAGTGGTGGCGGGCACCAATCGGGGTATGGCTACACCTTC. Amino acids: CAISGGGHQSGYGYTF.

The chain is built from TRBV7-2 and TRBJ2-1; D gene uncertain. The J call may be faulty, since TRBJ2-7 better matches the DNA end. The CDR3 totals 14 residues. Germline CDR1 and CDR2: SGHTA and FQGNSA. The CDR3 coding sequence is TGTGCCAGCAGCTTTATCCCGGGCTACAATGAGCAGTACTTC. Its translation: CASSFIPGYNEQYF.

V usage is TRBV7-2 and J usage is TRBJ2-2, with 7 positions matching TRBD1. Germline CDR1 is SGHTA and CDR2 is FQGNSA. The ends lost 11 bases at V and 6 bases at J; junction bases unmatched: 12. The CDR3 covers 14 residues. The CDR3 is CAGLLRGQAGELFF. CDR3 nucleotide sequence: TGTGCCGGACTCTTAAGGGGGCAGGCCGGGGAGCTGTTTTTT.

This rearrangement joins TRBV20-1 to TRBJ2-7; D unresolved. V lost 4 bases and J 0 bases, leaving 13 bases between the germline ends. The germline V gene has CDR1 DFQATT and CDR2 SNEGSKA (reference sequence). This CDR3 contains 14 residues. CDR3 region: CSATPIQSSYEQYF. The DNA for the CDR3 is TGCAGTGCTACCCCAATCCAGAGCTCCTACGAGCAGTACTTC.

This clonotype has just a few counts. The V and J genes are TRBV5-1 and TRBJ2-1, with D maybe TRBD2 (6 bases). Germline CDR1 and CDR2: SGHRS and YFSETQ. Between the trimmed V and J ends, which lost 3 bases and 14 bases, there was a span of 18 bases. CDR3 size: 13 residues. The CDR3 DNA sequence: TGCGCCAGCAGCTGGGAGGAAAGACAGTTGGAGTTCTTC. Translating it yields CASSWEERQLEFF.

The V gene is TRBV4-1, the J gene TRBJ2-7, with 8 bases identical to TRBD2. From germline, CDR1 is MGHRA and CDR2 YSYEKL. With V trimmed by 0 bases and J by 3 bases, 7 bases remained unmatched. The CDR3 has 16 residues. The CDR3 sequence is CASSQDDTSGFYEQYF. The CDR3 DNA sequence: TGCGCCAGCAGCCAAGATGACACTAGCGGTTTCTACGAGCAGTACTTC.

The chain uses TRBV4-1 and TRBJ2-7; D uncertain. Germline assignment: CDR1 MGHRA and CDR2 YSYEKL. Trimming took off 0 bases at V and 0 bases at J, with 6 bases between the two ends. This CDR3 spans 14 amino acids. The CDR3 sequence: CASSQEGFSYEQYF. Written as DNA, the CDR3 is TGCGCCAGCAGCCAAGAAGGGTTCTCCTACGAGCAGTACTTC.

This clonotype appeared many times. V usage is TRBV6-1 and J usage is TRBJ2-3; a possible D gene is TRBD1 (7 bases). V gave up 1 base and J gave up 5 bases, with 13 bases separating them. The CDR3 loop spans 15 amino acids. The V gene's germline CDR1 is MNHNS and CDR2 SASEGT. CDR3 protein: CASSEVGGGGDTQYF. The CDR3 region has the DNA TGTGCCAGCAGTGAAGTTGGAGGGGGCGGAGATACGCAGTATTTT.

The chain uses TRBV2 and TRBJ2-7, with 9 bases identical to TRBD2. Gene TRBJ2-5 matches the end of the DNA better, so the J call may be wrong. CDR1 is SNHLY and CDR2 is FYNNEI in the germline V gene. The CDR3 runs to 14 residues. CDR3 amino acids: CASGLAGKAETQYF. The CDR3 DNA reads as TGTGCCAGCGGGCTAGCGGGAAAGGCAGAGACCCAGTACTTC.

V and J are TRBV12-3 or TRBV12-4 and TRBJ2-3; no clear D. V was clipped by 6 bases and J by 14 bases, with 15 bases between them. The CDR3 is made up of 11 amino acids. The CDR3 DNA reads as TGTGCCAGCAGCCCTCAAGGTCAGCTGTATTTT. Protein sequence: CASSPQGQLYF.

This rearrangement joins TRBV15 to TRBJ1-5, with D perhaps TRBD1 (6 bases). CDR3 length equals 17 residues. The V and J ends lost 3 bases and 0 bases respectively, with 15 bases between them. CDR1 is LNHNV, CDR2 YYDKDF, per germline (reference sequence). CDR3 amino acids: CATSSRDILNSNQPQHF. The CDR3 DNA reads as TGTGCCACCAGCAGCCGGGACATCCTTAATAGCAATCAGCCCCAGCATTTT. The full variable domain, rest sourced from reference TRBV15 and TRBJ1-5, is DAMVIQNPRYQVTQFGKPVTLSCSQTLNHNVMYWYQQKSSQAPKLLFHYYDKDFNNEADTPDNFQSRRPNTSFCFLDIRSPGLGDTAMYLCATSSRDILNSNQPQHFGDGTRLSIL.

The V and J genes are TRBV5-6 and TRBJ1-5; D gene ambiguous. V was clipped by 0 bases and J by 3 bases, with 7 bases between them. Germline CDR1 reads SGHDT; CDR2 reads YYEEEE. The CDR3 spans 14 residues. CDR3 bases: TGTGCCAGCAGCTTGGGGGTGGCCAATCAGCCCCAGCATTTT. Its translation: CASSLGVANQPQHF. The entire variable domain, with the rest obtained from reference TRBV5-6 and TRBJ1-5, is as follows: DAGVTQSPTHLIKTRGQQVTLRCSPKSGHDTVSWYQQALGQGPQFIFQYYEEEERQRGNFPDRFSGHQFPNYSSELNVNALLLGDSALYLCASSLGVANQPQHFGDGTRLSIL.

The V call is TRBV10-3, the J call TRBJ1-2; D gene ambiguous. This CDR3 is 14 amino acids long. Trimming took off 0 bases at V and 0 bases at J, with 5 bases between the two ends. Germline lookup yields CDR1 ENHRY and CDR2 SYGVKD. The CDR3 DNA follows: TGTGCCATCAGTGAGTCCTCGACTAACTATGGCTACACCTTC. Translating gives CAISESSTNYGYTF.

The chain joins TRBV2 to TRBJ1-6; D not certain. This CDR3 spans 16 amino acids. Germline CDR1 and CDR2: SNHLY and FYNNEI. V was shortened by 3 bases and J by 0 bases, with 9 bases between the two germline ends. CDR3 sequence: CASSEAGSSYNSPLHF. The CDR3 region has the DNA TGTGCCAGCAGTGAGGCAGGTAGCTCCTATAATTCACCCCTCCACTTT.

V gene TRBV6-6 combines with J gene TRBJ1-5; 10 positions agree with TRBD1. J was trimmed by 6 bases and V by 6 bases; bases with no gene match: 11. Per the germline V gene, CDR1 is MNHNY and CDR2 is SVGAGI (reference sequence). The CDR3 runs to 16 residues. As DNA, the CDR3 is TGTGCCAGCAGGCCCTTTGTCGGACAGGGGGTTCAGCCCCAGCATTTT. It translates to CASRPFVGQGVQPQHF.

The chain employs TRBV4-1 and TRBJ2-3, with 10 bases aligning to TRBD2. CDR3 length: 17 residues. The germline V gene encodes CDR1 MGHRA and CDR2 YSYEKL. The V segment lost 0 bases and the J segment 2 bases; nucleotides outside the gene matches: 5. DNA for the CDR3: TGCGCCAGCAGCCAAGATGGTCTAGCGGGAGTCACAGATACGCAGTATTTT. Translation: CASSQDGLAGVTDTQYF.

This clonotype was seen a few times. The chain couples TRBV6-5 to TRBJ1-2; a possible D gene is TRBD1 (5 bases). This CDR3 spans 15 amino acids. Trimming stripped 2 bases from V and 7 bases from J, with 17 bases between. CDR1 is MNHEY and CDR2 is SVGAGI in the germline V gene. CDR3: CASSYQVGLLGGYTF. In DNA, the CDR3 is TGTGCCAGCAGTTACCAAGTGGGACTGCTTGGTGGCTACACCTTC.

The chain combines TRBV10-3 with TRBJ2-3; 13 nucleotides align to TRBD2. CDR3 length: 17 amino acids. Germline V CDR1 and CDR2: ENHRY, SYGVKD. Unmatched junction bases numbered 2, after V lost 2 bases and J lost 0 bases. The CDR3 protein is CAISETSGRVSTDTQYF. CDR3 nucleotide sequence: TGTGCCATCAGTGAGACTAGCGGGAGGGTAAGCACAGATACGCAGTATTTT.

The CDR3 here is CASSQAGTKSTDTQYF. CDR3 DNA: TGTGCCAGCAGCCAAGCCGGGACAAAGAGCACAGATACGCAGTATTTT. The rearrangement joins TRBV6-2 or TRBV6-3 to TRBJ2-3, with D perhaps matching TRBD1 (6 bases). Germline V gene data show CDR1 as MNHEY and CDR2 as SVGEGT. The length of the CDR3 is 16 residues. The germline V and J ends were trimmed by 6 bases and 0 bases, with 16 bases remaining between them.